This TCR beta chain was found in a study of CD8 T cells in Susac syndrome (dated by TCRdb to the late 2010s). Study-level background: The study used repertoire sequencing to test whether antigen drove CD8+ T cell activation and differentiation in Susac syndrome. What the study reported, not specific to this receptor: The study acknowledged that relatively few individuals were included in the TCR sequencing and HLA analysis.

High-throughput TCR beta sequencing profiled peripheral blood CD8+ and CD4+ T cells from healthy donors, Susac syndrome patients and multiple sclerosis patients. The healthy donors served as controls matched for age and sex. Bulk CD8+ and CD4+ T cells were purified magnetically by negative isolation, whereas CD8+ TEMRA cells were enriched by FACS. Blood was drawn into EDTA tubes, processed within 24 hours, and PBMCs were isolated by density gradient centrifugation. PBMCs intended for TCR sequencing were cryopreserved in liquid nitrogen and thawed later in a water bath at 37 degrees C. A purity of at least 90% was achieved for sorted or isolated CD4+, CD8+ and CD8+ TEMRA cells. RNA was extracted using the RNeasy kit, and roughly 0.5 to 1 microgram was reverse transcribed with random hexamers. The immunoSEQ multiplex PCR assay, which covers 54 Vbeta and 13 Jbeta segments, was used to amplify TCR beta CDR3 regions. PCR amplification bias was corrected by using a synthetic template baseline for primer optimization and computational correction. For the original study's pipeline: Reads were annotated to V, D and J genes per IMGT and analyzed with immunoSEQ Analyzer, keeping only productive sequences. To calculate clonality, Shannon entropy was normalized by log2 of the number of productive unique sequences and then subtracted from one. For each patient and control, public and private clones were evaluated among the 100 most prevalent clones. Susac-specific clones were defined as absent from healthy and MS cohorts, about 1,100 published viral clones and other ImmuneACCESS disease sequences. The public reads were run again by TCRdb, first through fastp at Q25 and then through MiXCR, and only productive beta chains were kept. Rows are unified per CDR3 protein, each entry keeping the most common DNA and genes. The V and J calls and clone size come from TCRdb's table, not from the authors' own analysis. The sample table lists about 120,000 distinct CDR3 sequences, 80% to 95% of them with a count of one. The ten top clones hold roughly 0.14% of the sample.

The trim is 2 bases for V and 4 bases for J, with a gap of 6 bases between the germline ends. CDR1 DFQATT and CDR2 SNEGSKA are derived from the germline V gene (reference sequence). The CDR3 measures 12 amino acids from cysteine to phenylalanine. The entry retains the CDR3 DNA only, 36 bases that are in frame from base 1. This clonotype was picked up one time. Its antigen has not been determined. The input lacks base qualities; no much larger clone sits a single base away. A single read offers scant evidence. The V and J segments used are TRBV20-1 and TRBJ1-5; the D gene identity is not certain. Sequenced input: CD4+ T cells from PBMCs. The TCR sequence derives from a human donor in good health. CDR3 sequence: CSARWGNQPQHF. The nucleotide sequence is TGCAGTGCTAGATGGGGAAATCAGCCCCAGCATTTT.